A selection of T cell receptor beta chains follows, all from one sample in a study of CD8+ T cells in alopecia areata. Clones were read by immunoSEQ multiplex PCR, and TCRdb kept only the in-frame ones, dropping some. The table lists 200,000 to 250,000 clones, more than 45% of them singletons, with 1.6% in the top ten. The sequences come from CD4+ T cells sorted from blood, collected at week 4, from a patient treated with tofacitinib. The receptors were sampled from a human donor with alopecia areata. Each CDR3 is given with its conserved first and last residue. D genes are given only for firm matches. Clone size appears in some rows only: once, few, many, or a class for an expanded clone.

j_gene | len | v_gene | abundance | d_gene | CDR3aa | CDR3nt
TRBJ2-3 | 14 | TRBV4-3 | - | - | CASSPHSSTDTQYF | TGCGCCAGCAGCCCCCACTCTAGCACAGATACGCAGTATTTT
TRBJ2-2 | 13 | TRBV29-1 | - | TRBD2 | CSAGLARTGELFF | TGCAGCGCCGGACTAGCTCGAACCGGGGAGCTGTTTTTT
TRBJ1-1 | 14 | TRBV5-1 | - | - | CASIKDSAHTEAFF | TGCGCCAGCATAAAGGACAGCGCCCACACTGAAGCTTTCTTT
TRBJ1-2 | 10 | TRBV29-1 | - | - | CSVKEDGYTF | TGCAGCGTTAAGGAAGATGGCTACACCTTC
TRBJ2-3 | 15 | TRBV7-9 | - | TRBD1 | CASSSGDSGTDTQYF | TGTGCCAGCAGCTCCGGGGACAGTGGCACAGATACGCAGTATTTT
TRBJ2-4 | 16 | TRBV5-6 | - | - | CASSSVGPEAKNIQYF | TGTGCCAGCAGCTCGGTAGGGCCTGAGGCCAAAAACATTCAGTACTTC
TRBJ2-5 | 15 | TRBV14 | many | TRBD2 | CASSQSQRGQETQYF | TGTGCCAGCAGCCAATCTCAGCGGGGCCAAGAGACCCAGTACTTC
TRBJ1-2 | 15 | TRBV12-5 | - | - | CASGGEQAGDYGYTF | TGTGCTAGTGGCGGGGAGCAGGCCGGCGACTATGGCTACACCTTC
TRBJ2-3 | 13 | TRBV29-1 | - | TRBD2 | CSVGGGTTDTQYF | TGCAGCGTTGGGGGGGGGACCACAGATACGCAGTATTTT
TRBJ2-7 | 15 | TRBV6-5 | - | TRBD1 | CASSYGGQKTYEQYF | TGTGCCAGCAGTTACGGGGGACAGAAGACCTACGAGCAGTACTTC
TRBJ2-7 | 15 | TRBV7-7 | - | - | CASSPIDQGANEQYF | TGTGCCAGCAGCCCCATCGATCAGGGTGCCAACGAGCAGTACTTC
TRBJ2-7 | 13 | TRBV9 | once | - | CASSPTPSATRYF | TGTGCCAGCAGCCCAACACCGTCCGCAACGCGGTACTTC
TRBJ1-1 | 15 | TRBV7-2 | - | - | CASSLLLGANTEAFF | TGTGCCAGCAGCTTACTTCTGGGGGCGAACACTGAAGCTTTCTTT
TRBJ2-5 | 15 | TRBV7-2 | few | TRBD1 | CASSFSATGQETQYF | TGTGCCAGCAGCTTCTCGGCGACAGGGCAAGAGACCCAGTACTTC
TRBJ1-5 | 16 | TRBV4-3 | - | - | CASSQNGVHSNQPQHF | TGCGCCAGCAGCCAAAATGGGGTACATAGCAATCAGCCCCAGCATTTT
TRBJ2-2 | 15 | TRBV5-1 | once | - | CASRQEATNTGELFF | TGCGCCAGCAGACAGGAGGCCACGAACACCGGGGAGCTGTTTTTT
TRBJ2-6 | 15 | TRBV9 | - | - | CASSMIGNRANVLTF | TGTGCCAGCAGCATGATCGGAAATCGGGCCAACGTCCTGACTTTC
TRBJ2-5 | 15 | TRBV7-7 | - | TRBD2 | CASSRSGGFQETQYF | TGTGCCAGCAGTCGGAGCGGGGGGTTCCAAGAGACCCAGTACTTC
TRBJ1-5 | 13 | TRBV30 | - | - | CAWGQHEVQPQHF | TGTGCCTGGGGACAGCATGAGGTCCAGCCCCAGCATTTT
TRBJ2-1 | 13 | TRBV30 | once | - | CATERGAYNEQFF | TGTGCCACCGAGAGGGGGGCCTACAATGAGCAGTTCTTC
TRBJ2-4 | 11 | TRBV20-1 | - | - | CSARVVNIQYF | TGCAGTGCTAGAGTAGTAAACATTCAGTACTTC
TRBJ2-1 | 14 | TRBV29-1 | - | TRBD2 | CSGAFGGGYNEQFF | TGCAGCGGGGCCTTCGGCGGGGGATACAATGAGCAGTTCTTC
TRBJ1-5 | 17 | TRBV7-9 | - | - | CASSLESTVLSNQPQHF | TGTGCCAGCAGCTTAGAGTCTACAGTTTTAAGCAATCAGCCCCAGCATTTT
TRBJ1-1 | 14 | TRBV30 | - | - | CAWSVIALNTEAFF | TGTGCCTGGAGTGTAATAGCGTTGAACACTGAAGCTTTCTTT
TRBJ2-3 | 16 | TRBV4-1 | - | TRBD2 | CASSQVAGGIFSAQYF | TGCGCCAGCAGCCAAGTGGCGGGGGGGATCTTTAGCGCGCAGTATTTT
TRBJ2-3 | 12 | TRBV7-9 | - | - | CASSISTDTQYF | TGTGCCAGCAGCATAAGCACAGATACGCAGTATTTT
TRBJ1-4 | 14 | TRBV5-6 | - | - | CASSLPQGGEKLFF | TGTGCCAGCAGCCTACCGCAGGGCGGTGAAAAACTGTTTTTT
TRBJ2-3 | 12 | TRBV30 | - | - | CAWRPEVGTQYF | TGTGCCTGGCGCCCTGAGGTTGGTACGCAGTATTTT
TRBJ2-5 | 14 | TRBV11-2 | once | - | CASSLGVWSETQYF | TGTGCCAGCAGCTTAGGGGTTTGGTCGGAGACCCAGTACTTC
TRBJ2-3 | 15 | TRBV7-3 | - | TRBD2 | CASSPRGVHTDTQYF | TGTGCCAGCAGCCCGCGGGGGGTTCACACAGATACGCAGTATTTT
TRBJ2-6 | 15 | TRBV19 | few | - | CASSIAGPGANVLTF | TGTGCCAGTAGTATAGCAGGGCCTGGGGCCAACGTCCTGACTTTC
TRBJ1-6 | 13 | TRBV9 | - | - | CASSLLDNSPLHF | TGTGCCAGCAGCCTCCTGGATAATTCACCCCTCCACTTT
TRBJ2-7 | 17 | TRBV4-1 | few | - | CASSQVWDRRETYEQYF | TGCGCCAGCAGCCAAGTTTGGGACCGTAGGGAGACCTACGAGCAGTACTTC
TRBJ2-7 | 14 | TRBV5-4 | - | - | CASSLGQGSYEQYF | TGTGCCAGCAGCTTGGGGCAGGGCTCCTACGAGCAGTACTTC
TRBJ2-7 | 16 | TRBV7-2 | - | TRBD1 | CASSGQGGTSSYEQYF | TGTGCCAGCAGCGGACAGGGAGGAACCTCCTCCTACGAGCAGTACTTC
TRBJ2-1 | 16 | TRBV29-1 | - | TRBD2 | CSVSDPPGLASHEQFF | TGCAGCGTCTCCGACCCACCGGGACTAGCTTCCCATGAGCAGTTCTTC
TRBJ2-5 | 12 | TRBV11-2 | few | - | CASSLLRETQYF | TGTGCCAGCAGCTTATTGAGAGAGACCCAGTACTTC
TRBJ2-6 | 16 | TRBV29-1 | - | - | CSVVLAPDPGANVLTF | TGCAGCGTTGTATTGGCCCCCGACCCTGGGGCCAACGTCCTGACTTTC
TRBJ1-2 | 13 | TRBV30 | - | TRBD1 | CACGGQGLGGYTF | TGTGCCTGTGGGGGACAGGGGCTTGGTGGCTACACCTTC
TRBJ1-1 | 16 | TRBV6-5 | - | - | CASSYSTGRMNTEAFF | TGTGCCAGCAGTTACTCCACAGGTCGCATGAACACTGAAGCTTTCTTT
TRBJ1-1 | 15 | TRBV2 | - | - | CASSPPMVGNTEAFF | TGTGCCAGCAGTCCTCCGATGGTAGGGAACACTGAAGCTTTCTTT
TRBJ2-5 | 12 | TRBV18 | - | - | CASSPLQETQYF | TGTGCCAGCTCACCACTCCAAGAGACCCAGTACTTC
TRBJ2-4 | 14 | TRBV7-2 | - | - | CASSQQTGTNIQYF | TGCGCCAGCAGCCAACAAACCGGGACAAACATTCAGTACTTC
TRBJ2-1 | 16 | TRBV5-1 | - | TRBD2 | CASSFSSGGPYNEQFF | TGCGCCAGCAGCTTTTCTAGCGGGGGTCCATACAATGAGCAGTTCTTC
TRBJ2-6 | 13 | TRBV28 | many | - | CASRVPTTNVLTF | TGTGCCAGCAGAGTCCCAACTACCAACGTCCTGACTTTC
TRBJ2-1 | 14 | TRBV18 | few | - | CASSLGAQYNEQFF | TGTGCCAGCTCACTGGGGGCCCAATACAATGAGCAGTTCTTC
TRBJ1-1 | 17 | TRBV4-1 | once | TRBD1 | CASSQDPGTEKNTEAFF | TGCGCCAGCAGCCAAGACCCCGGGACAGAAAAAAACACTGAAGCTTTCTTT
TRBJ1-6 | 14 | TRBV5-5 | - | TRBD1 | CASSLETGDSPLHF | TGTGCCAGCAGCTTGGAAACAGGGGATTCACCCCTCCACTTT
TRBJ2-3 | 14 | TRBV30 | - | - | CAWSVEGYTDTQYF | TGTGCCTGGAGTGTAGAGGGGTACACAGATACGCAGTATTTT
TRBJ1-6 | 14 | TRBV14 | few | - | CASSQDQGYSPLHF | TGTGCCAGCAGCCAAGACCAGGGTTATTCACCCCTCCACTTT
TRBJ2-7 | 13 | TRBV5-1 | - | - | CASSSGGTYEQYF | TGCGCCAGCAGCTCTGGGGGTACCTACGAGCAGTACTTC
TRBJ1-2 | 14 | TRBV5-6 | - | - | CASSPRTVNYGYTF | TGTGCCAGCAGCCCCAGGACGGTAAACTATGGCTACACCTTC
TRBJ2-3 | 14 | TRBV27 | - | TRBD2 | CASSFGGGPDTQYF | TGTGCCAGCAGTTTCGGCGGGGGTCCAGATACGCAGTATTTT